This section outlines one TCR beta chain sequence together with its context. This clonotype was observed a handful of times. Its antigen target is currently unknown. One base away there is no much larger clone; base qualities are not given. The method behind the library was PCR. At the Johns Hopkins FTIC core, DNA from the cultured CD4+ T cells underwent TCR sequencing with the Oncomine TCR Beta short-read assay. Genomic DNA was extracted from the cultured CD4+ T cells with the QIAamp micro DNA kit. The Oncomine TCR Beta libraries from cultured CD4+ T cells were pooled using unique dual indexes and then sequenced on an Illumina iSeq 100. The published analysis was carried out like this. Non-productive sequences were removed, and CDR3s that did not start with C, did not end with F or W, or were shorter than 7 amino acids were discarded. The MANAFEST web application identified antigen-specific clonotypes by comparing peptide-stimulated wells against reference wells and other culture wells. An FDR below 0.05, an odds ratio above 5, and a productive frequency above 0.1% in at least two of three replicate wells were required for clones to be considered positive. A clonotype was classed as cross-reactive if the clonotype showed significant expansion both in SARS-CoV-2 spike wells and in at least one common cold coronavirus spike condition. Similarity between CDR3 sequences was evaluated in R version 3.6.1 using Levenshtein distances (stringdist) and unrooted phylogenetic trees (ape). The public reads were reprocessed in TCRdb via fastp at Q25 and MiXCR, keeping in-frame beta chains. A single entry per CDR3 protein holds the most common genes and DNA from its merged rows. TCRdb, rather than the study authors, made the V and J calls. The sample table holds about 13,000 distinct CDR3 sequences, of which about 30% were seen once. Jointly, the top ten make up roughly a tenth of the sample.

V loses 5 bases of germline sequence and J loses 0 bases, and the interval between the two ends is 11 bases. The CDR3 starts with the cysteine, ends with the phenylalanine, and has 15 residues. Left in the record is the CDR3 DNA by itself, 45 bases read in frame from the first base. CDR1 and CDR2 (SEHNR, FQNEAQ) derive from the germline V gene (reference sequence). This sample was included in a study of vaccination and CD4 T cells after COVID-19 (dated by TCRdb to about 2022). In terms of the full investigation: Every convalescent patient had a positive nasal swab PCR test for SARS-CoV-2, with mild disease in roughly 10 patients and severe disease in one. The convalescent cohort included six males and four females, with two Hispanic individuals, seven Caucasians, two Asians and one multiracial person. Participants received two doses of either the Pfizer-BioNTech BNT162b2 vaccine (n=8) or the Moderna mRNA-1273 vaccine (n=2). Post-COVID blood samples from convalescent patients were collected a median of approximately 93 days after diagnosis, with a range of 35 to 161 days. The time from the second vaccine dose to post-vaccine blood sampling had a median of roughly 70 days and ranged from roughly 12 to 250 days. The cultures were stimulated with overlapping spike peptide pools from SARS-CoV-2 and from the common cold coronaviruses HCoV-NL63, HCoV-OC43 and HCoV-229E. In control cultures, a CEFX viral epitope pool was used as positive control, an HIV-1 Nef peptide pool was used as negative control, or no peptide was added. In around ten COVID-19 convalescent patients and 4 infection-naive healthy vaccine recipients, the spike-specific CD4+ TCR repertoire before mRNA vaccination was compared with the repertoire after mRNA vaccination.

In the paper's terms, the treatment or condition label means: approximately nine-day PBMC culture with coronavirus spike peptide pools or control peptides (ViraFEST assay). The study used the ViraFEST assay, which expanded antigen-specific T cells with peptide pools and then identified expanded clonotypes by TCR sequencing. The convalescent patients' positive SARS-CoV-2 PCR tests fell between March and December 2020, which was before the Alpha, Beta and Delta variants emerged in the United States. PBMCs were cultured at 1.5 million to 2 million per well in IMDM supplemented with approximately 5% human AB serum and 9.5 to 10 IU/ml IL-2, with approximately 9.5 ug/ml peptide pools added. On days 3 and 7, half of the culture medium was replaced with fresh IL-2-containing medium. Once the cells had been in culture for roughly 10 days, the EasySep CD4+ T cell isolation kit was used to isolate CD4+ T cells by negative selection. Ficoll-Paque Plus gradient centrifugation was used to isolate PBMCs from whole blood, and the isolated PBMCs were then either used fresh or cryopreserved at -140C. Triplicate wells were generally used for each culture condition.

Findings and caveats that apply to the study as a whole: The median count of SARS-CoV-2-reactive clonotypes went up from 20 to 25 after infection to more than 30 after vaccination, although the change was not significant. Relatively few convalescent patients were included in the study, and early timepoints after natural infection were not analyzed. In convalescent patients, a median 86.3% of post-vaccine SARS-CoV-2-reactive clones were detected only after vaccination, and vaccine-specific priming was suggested by this finding. Of the vaccine-specific clones in convalescent patients, 304 of 307, or nearly all, reacted only to SARS-CoV-2 spike and did not cross-react with common cold coronaviruses.

This receptor was obtained from a human donor who had recovered from COVID-19. The chain is assembled from TRBV7-9 and TRBJ2-1, and TRBD2 may be the D gene, going by 6 matching bases. Sequencing used CD4+ T cells from blood, cultured in vitro, obtained after SARS-CoV-2 vaccination. The CDR3 has the sequence CASSPRGSSYNEQFF. The bases are TGTGCCAGCAGCCCCCGGGGGAGCTCCTACAATGAGCAGTTCTTC.